This is a list of T cell receptor beta chains from one sample in a study of CD8 T cells in ankylosing spondylitis. TCRdb passed the 5' RACE reads through MiXCR, listing each CDR3 protein once. The profile shows about 450,000 distinct CDR3 sequences, 20% to 30% of them singletons. Sequenced: blood, either unsorted or a sorted T cell fraction (not recorded which). The receptors stem from a male donor with ankylosing spondylitis. Both conserved end residues are part of each CDR3. D genes are given only for firm matches. For some rows the clone size is stated as once, few or many, or as a class when expanded; others skip it.

D gene: .
J gene: TRBJ2-3
V gene: TRBV20-1
clone size: .
CDR3 protein: CSASSASGIPDTQYF
CDR3 DNA: TGCAGTGCTAGTTCGGCCAGCGGAATCCCAGATACGCAGTATTTT

D gene: TRBD2
J gene: TRBJ2-2
V gene: TRBV20-1
clone size: few
CDR3 protein: CSARMRGGELFF
CDR3 DNA: TGCAGTGCTAGAATGCGGGGGGGGGAGCTGTTTTTT

D gene: TRBD2
J gene: TRBJ2-1
V gene: TRBV9
clone size: .
CDR3 protein: CASSVEIAGVSNEQFF
CDR3 DNA: TGTGCCAGCAGCGTAGAAATAGCGGGAGTCTCCAATGAGCAGTTCTTC

D gene: .
J gene: TRBJ2-2
V gene: TRBV20-1
clone size: few
CDR3 protein: CSARLQGGTGELFF
CDR3 DNA: TGCAGTGCTAGACTACAGGGGGGGACCGGGGAGCTGTTTTTT

D gene: .
J gene: TRBJ2-3
V gene: TRBV29-1
clone size: .
CDR3 protein: CSVEDRTSSTDTQYF
CDR3 DNA: TGCAGCGTTGAAGATCGGACTTCTAGCACAGATACGCAGTATTTT

D gene: TRBD1
J gene: TRBJ2-3
V gene: TRBV30
clone size: .
CDR3 protein: CAWRVRGAGQGKFADTQYF
CDR3 DNA: TGTGCCTGGAGGGTAAGGGGGGCCGGACAGGGGAAGTTTGCAGATACGCAGTATTTT

D gene: .
J gene: TRBJ1-6
V gene: TRBV12-3/TRBV12-4
clone size: .
CDR3 protein: CASSYKELSSPLHF
CDR3 DNA: TGTGCCAGCAGTTATAAGGAGCTGTCTTCACCCCTCCACTTT

D gene: TRBD1
J gene: TRBJ2-1
V gene: TRBV7-8
clone size: few
CDR3 protein: CASSVGTDSYNEQFF
CDR3 DNA: TGTGCCAGCAGCGTTGGGACAGACTCCTACAATGAGCAGTTCTTC

D gene: .
J gene: TRBJ2-7
V gene: TRBV20-1
clone size: .
CDR3 protein: CSARDNYEQYF
CDR3 DNA: TGCAGTGCTAGAGATAACTACGAGCAGTACTTC

D gene: TRBD1
J gene: TRBJ2-3
V gene: TRBV12-3/TRBV12-4
clone size: .
CDR3 protein: CASRRTGGASTDTQYF
CDR3 DNA: TGTGCCAGCAGGCGGACAGGGGGCGCGAGCACAGATACGCAGTATTTT

D gene: .
J gene: TRBJ1-2
V gene: TRBV30
clone size: few
CDR3 protein: CAWSVAGGYTF
CDR3 DNA: TGTGCCTGGAGTGTAGCTGGCGGCTACACCTTC

D gene: TRBD1
J gene: TRBJ2-1
V gene: TRBV10-2
clone size: .
CDR3 protein: CASSDHRGNEQFF
CDR3 DNA: TGCGCCAGCAGTGACCACAGGGGGAATGAGCAGTTCTTC

D gene: TRBD1
J gene: TRBJ2-3
V gene: TRBV7-2
clone size: .
CDR3 protein: CASSSSRQGRSDTQYF
CDR3 DNA: TGTGCCAGCAGCTCCTCTCGACAGGGGAGGTCAGATACGCAGTATTTT

D gene: .
J gene: TRBJ2-1
V gene: TRBV10-3
clone size: .
CDR3 protein: CAISESVEDQEFF
CDR3 DNA: TGTGCCATCAGTGAGTCGGTTGAGGATCAGGAGTTCTTC